This T cell receptor beta chain was sequenced during a study of CD8 T cells in ankylosing spondylitis (dated by TCRdb to the late 2010s). In terms of the full investigation: To find TCR variants linked to disease, the study profiled T cell receptor beta repertoires in ankylosing spondylitis patients and healthy donors. The full study cohort comprised around 23 ankylosing spondylitis patients and over 95 healthy donors. Peripheral blood was sampled, and synovial fluid was also collected from ankylosing spondylitis patients. The research as a whole found: In peripheral blood, the disease-linked clones were found at relatively low frequencies and had a CD8+ phenotype. A TCR beta motif made up of roughly eight highly homologous amino acid variants appeared to be characteristic of blood from ankylosing spondylitis patients. The disease-linked clones were reported to be significantly enriched in matched synovial fluid samples from ankylosing spondylitis patients. Some TCR beta motif variants had previously been reported in synovial fluid and blood of reactive arthritis patients, which suggested common disease-initiation mechanisms.

TCRdb names Illumina HiSeq 2500 as the instrument used. Quantitative 5'-RACE with molecular barcodes was the method used to prepare the TCR beta libraries. Turning to the authors' computational methods: Disease-linked TCR variants were identified with a new computational method built on a probabilistic model of VDJ rearrangement. TCRdb reran the public reads through fastp at Q25 and MiXCR, keeping productive beta chains. CDR3 protein duplicates are merged, each entry listing the most common genes and DNA. Here the V and J calls rest on TCRdb's processing, not on the authors' analysis. The table for this sample lists about 220,000 distinct CDR3 sequences; 25% to 30% of them were counted only once. Together, the top ten hold roughly 6.7% of the sample. CDR1 and CDR2, per the germline V gene, are ENHRY and SYGVKD. The CDR3 has 15 amino acids, counting the end cysteine and phenylalanine. The CDR3 DNA has 45 bases and is translated from base 1. V loses 10 bases, J loses 0 bases, and the germline ends lie 16 bases apart.

With respect to this clonotype: Its cognate antigen has yet to be identified. It has no much larger one-base neighbor in the sample; base qualities were not kept.

The sequencing input was blood, either unsorted or a sorted T cell fraction (not recorded which). Recombination linked TRBV10-3 to TRBJ1-5, and the D gene may be TRBD1, 5 bases matching. The receptor's source is a male donor with ankylosing spondylitis or in good health (not recorded which). The sequence in DNA is TGTGCCACGAGAGGAGGGGAGAATAGCAATCAGCCCCAGCATTTT. This sequence encodes CATRGGENSNQPQHF.